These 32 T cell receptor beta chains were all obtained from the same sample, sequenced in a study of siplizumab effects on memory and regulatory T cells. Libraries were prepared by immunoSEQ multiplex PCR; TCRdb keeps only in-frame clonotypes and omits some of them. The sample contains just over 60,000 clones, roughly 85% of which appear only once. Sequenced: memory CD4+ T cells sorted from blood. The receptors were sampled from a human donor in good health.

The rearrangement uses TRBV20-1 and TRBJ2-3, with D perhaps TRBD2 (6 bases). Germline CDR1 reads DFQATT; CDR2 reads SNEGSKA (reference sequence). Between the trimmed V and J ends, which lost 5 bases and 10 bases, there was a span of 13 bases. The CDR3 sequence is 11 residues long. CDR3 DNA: TGCAGTGCTCACTCTCCGGGGGCGCAGTATTTT. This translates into CSAHSPGAQYF.

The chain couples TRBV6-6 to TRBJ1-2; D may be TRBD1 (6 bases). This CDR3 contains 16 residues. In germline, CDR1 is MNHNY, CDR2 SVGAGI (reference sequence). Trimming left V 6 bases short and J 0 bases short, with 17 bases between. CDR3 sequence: CASSHDRISANYGYTF. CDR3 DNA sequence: TGTGCCAGCAGCCATGACAGGATCTCAGCTAACTATGGCTACACCTTC.

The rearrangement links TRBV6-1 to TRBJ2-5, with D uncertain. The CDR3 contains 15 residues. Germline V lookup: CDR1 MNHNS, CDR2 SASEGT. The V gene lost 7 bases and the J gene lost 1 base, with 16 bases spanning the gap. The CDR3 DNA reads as TGTGCCAGCACCAGATATCACCGTACCCAAGAGACCCAGTACTTC. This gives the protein CASTRYHRTQETQYF.

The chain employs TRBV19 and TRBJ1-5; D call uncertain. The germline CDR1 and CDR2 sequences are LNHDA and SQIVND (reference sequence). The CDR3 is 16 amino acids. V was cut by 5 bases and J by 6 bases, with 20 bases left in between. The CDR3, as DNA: TGTGCCAGTAGTTCGGGAGGGAGGGCTCCCCTTCAGCCCCAGCATTTT. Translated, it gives CASSSGGRAPLQPQHF.

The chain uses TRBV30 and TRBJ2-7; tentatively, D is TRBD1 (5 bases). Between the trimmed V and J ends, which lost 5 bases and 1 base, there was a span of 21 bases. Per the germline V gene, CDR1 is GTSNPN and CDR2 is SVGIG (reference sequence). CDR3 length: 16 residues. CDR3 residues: CAWSLKGPGESYEQYF. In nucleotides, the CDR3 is TGTGCCTGGTCCCTAAAGGGGCCCGGAGAATCCTACGAGCAGTACTTC.

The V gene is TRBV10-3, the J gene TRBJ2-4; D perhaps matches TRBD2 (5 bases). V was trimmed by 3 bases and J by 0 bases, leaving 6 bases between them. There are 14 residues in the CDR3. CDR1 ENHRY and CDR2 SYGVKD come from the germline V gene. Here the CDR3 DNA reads TGTGCCATCAGTGATGGACTAGCCAAAAACATTCAGTACTTC. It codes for CAISDGLAKNIQYF.

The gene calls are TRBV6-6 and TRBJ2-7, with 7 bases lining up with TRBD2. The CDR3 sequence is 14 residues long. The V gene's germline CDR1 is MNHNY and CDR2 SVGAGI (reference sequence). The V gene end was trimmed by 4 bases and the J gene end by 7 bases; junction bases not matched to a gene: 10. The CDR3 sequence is CASSLAGDLGEQYF. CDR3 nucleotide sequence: TGTGCCAGCAGTTTGGCGGGGGATCTGGGGGAGCAGTACTTC.

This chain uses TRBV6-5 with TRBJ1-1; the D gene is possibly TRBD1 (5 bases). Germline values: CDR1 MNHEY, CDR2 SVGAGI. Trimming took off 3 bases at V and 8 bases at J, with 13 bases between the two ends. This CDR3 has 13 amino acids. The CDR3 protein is CASSYGGRTEAFF. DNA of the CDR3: TGTGCCAGCAGTTATGGTGGTAGGACAGAAGCTTTCTTT.

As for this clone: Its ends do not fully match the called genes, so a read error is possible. The CDR3 DNA sequence: TGTGCCACCCGGGACGGTAACTTTGGCTACACCTTC. Translation gives CATRDGNFGYTF. The chain is built from TRBV6-4 and TRBJ1-2, with a possible D match to TRBD1 (5 bases). The CDR3 totals 12 residues. Germline CDR1 MRHNA, CDR2 SNTAGT.

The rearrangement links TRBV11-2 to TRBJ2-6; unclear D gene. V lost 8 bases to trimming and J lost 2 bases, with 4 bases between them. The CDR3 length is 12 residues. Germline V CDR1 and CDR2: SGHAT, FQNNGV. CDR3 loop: CASSPGANVLTF. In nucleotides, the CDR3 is TGTGCCAGCTCCCCTGGGGCCAACGTCCTGACTTTC.

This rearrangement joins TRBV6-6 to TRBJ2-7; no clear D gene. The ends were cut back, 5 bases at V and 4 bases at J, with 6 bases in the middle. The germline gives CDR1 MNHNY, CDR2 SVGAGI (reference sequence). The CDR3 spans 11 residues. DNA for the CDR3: TGTGCCAGCAGTGCCTTATACGAGCAGTACTTC. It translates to CASSALYEQYF.

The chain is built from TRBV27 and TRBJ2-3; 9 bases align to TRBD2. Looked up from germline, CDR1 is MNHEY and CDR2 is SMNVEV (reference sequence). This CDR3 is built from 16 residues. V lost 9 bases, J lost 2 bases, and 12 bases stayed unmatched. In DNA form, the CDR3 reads TGTGCCAGGGCCCGTGGAGCGGGGGGACTCACAGATACGCAGTATTTT. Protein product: CARARGAGGLTDTQYF.

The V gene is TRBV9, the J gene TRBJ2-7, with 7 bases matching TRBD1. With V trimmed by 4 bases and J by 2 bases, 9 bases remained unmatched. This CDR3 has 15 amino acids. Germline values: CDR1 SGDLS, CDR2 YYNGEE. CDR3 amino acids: CASSPHGTVTYEQYF. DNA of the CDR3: TGTGCCAGCAGCCCCCACGGGACAGTTACCTACGAGCAGTACTTC.

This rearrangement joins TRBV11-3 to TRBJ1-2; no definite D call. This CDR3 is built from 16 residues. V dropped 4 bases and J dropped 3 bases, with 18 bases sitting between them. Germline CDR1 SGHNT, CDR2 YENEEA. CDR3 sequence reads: CASSSPVGRRYYGYTF. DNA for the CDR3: TGTGCCAGCAGCTCCCCGGTTGGTAGGAGGTACTATGGCTACACCTTC.

The CDR3 DNA reads TGTGCCAGCAGCCGAGACAGGGGGGCCTCCTACGAGCAGTACTTC. This encodes CASSRDRGASYEQYF. This chain links TRBV4-2 with TRBJ2-7, with TRBD1 matching 9 bases. V lost 4 bases, J lost 0 bases, and 4 bases stayed unmatched. The CDR3 contains 15 residues. The germline CDR1 and CDR2 sequences are LGHNA and YNFKEQ.

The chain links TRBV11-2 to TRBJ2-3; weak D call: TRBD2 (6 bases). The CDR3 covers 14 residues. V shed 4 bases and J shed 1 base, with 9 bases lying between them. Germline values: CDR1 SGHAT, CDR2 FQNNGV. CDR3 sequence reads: CASSWTGGTDTQYF. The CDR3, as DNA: TGTGCCAGCAGCTGGACGGGGGGCACAGATACGCAGTATTTT.

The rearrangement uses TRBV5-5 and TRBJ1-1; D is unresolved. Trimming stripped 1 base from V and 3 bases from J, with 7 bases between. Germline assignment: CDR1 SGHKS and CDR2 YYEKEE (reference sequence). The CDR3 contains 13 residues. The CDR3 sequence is CASSLTADTEAFF. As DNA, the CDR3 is TGTGCCAGCAGCTTGACGGCGGACACTGAAGCTTTCTTT.

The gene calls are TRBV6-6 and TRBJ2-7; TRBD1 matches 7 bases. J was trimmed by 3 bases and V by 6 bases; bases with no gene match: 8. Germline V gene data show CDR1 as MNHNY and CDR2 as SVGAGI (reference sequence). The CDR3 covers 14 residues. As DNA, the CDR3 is TGTGCCAGCAGGGTGACAGGGACCGTCTACGAGCAGTACTTC. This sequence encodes CASRVTGTVYEQYF.

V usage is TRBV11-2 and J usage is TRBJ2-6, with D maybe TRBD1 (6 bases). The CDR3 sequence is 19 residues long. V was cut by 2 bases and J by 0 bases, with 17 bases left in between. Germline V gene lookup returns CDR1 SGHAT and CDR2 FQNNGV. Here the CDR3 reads CASSLLKRDTYSGANVLTF. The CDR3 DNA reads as TGTGCCAGCAGCTTACTTAAAAGGGACACCTACTCTGGGGCCAACGTCCTGACTTTC.

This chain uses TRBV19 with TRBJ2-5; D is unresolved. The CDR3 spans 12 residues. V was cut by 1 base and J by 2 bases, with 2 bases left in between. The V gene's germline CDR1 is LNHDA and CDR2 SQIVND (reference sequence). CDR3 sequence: CASSIAQETQYF. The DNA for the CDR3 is TGTGCCAGTAGTATAGCGCAAGAGACCCAGTACTTC.

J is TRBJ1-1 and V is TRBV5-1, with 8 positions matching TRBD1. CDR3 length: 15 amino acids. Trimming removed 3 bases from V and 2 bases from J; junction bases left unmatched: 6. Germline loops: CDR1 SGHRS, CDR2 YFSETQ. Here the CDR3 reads CASSSGQGKNTEAFF. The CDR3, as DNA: TGCGCCAGCAGCTCAGGACAGGGAAAAAACACTGAAGCTTTCTTT.

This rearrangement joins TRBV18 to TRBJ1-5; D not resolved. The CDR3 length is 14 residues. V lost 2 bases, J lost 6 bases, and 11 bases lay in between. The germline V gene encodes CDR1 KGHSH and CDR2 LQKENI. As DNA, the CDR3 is TGTGCCAGCTCACCAACGCAGGAAGTTCAGCCCCAGCATTTT. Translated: CASSPTQEVQPQHF.

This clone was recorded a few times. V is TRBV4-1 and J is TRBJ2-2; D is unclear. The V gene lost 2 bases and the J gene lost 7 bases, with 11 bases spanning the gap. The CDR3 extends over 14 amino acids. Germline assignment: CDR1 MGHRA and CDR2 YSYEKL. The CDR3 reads CASSQPGRSGELFF. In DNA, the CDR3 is TGCGCCAGCAGCCAACCGGGTAGAAGCGGGGAGCTGTTTTTT.

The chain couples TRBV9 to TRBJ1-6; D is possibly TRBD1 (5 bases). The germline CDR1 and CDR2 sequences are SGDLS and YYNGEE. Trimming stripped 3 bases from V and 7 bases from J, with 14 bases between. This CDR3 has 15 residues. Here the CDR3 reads CASSGPRDSNSPLHF. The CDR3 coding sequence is TGTGCCAGCAGCGGGCCCCGCGACAGCAATTCACCCCTCCACTTT.

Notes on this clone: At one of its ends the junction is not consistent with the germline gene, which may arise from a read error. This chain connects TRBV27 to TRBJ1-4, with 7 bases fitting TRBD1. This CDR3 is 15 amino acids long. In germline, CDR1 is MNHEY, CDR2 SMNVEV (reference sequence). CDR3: CASSLRDSLNAKLFF. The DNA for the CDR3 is TGTGCCAGCAGTCTACGGGACAGCTTAAATGCAAAACTGTTTTTT.

CDR3 loop: CASSAFETVQETQYF. The DNA for the CDR3 is TGTGCCAGCAGTGCCTTCGAGACGGTTCAAGAGACCCAGTACTTC. The V and J genes are TRBV2 and TRBJ2-5; D gene ambiguous. The CDR3 is made up of 15 amino acids. The V and J ends lost 4 bases and 2 bases respectively, with 14 bases between them. CDR1 and CDR2 from the germline V gene are SNHLY and FYNNEI.

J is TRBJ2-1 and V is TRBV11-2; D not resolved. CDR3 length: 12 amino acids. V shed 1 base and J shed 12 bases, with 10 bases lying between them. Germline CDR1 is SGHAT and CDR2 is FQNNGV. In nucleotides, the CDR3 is TGTGCCAGCAGCTTAGCGCCAGGCGGGCAGTTCTTC. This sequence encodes CASSLAPGGQFF.

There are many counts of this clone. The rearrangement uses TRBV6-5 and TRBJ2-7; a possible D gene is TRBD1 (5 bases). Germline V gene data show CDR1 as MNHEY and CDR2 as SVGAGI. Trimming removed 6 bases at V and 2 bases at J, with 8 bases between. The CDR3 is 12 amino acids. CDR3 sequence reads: CASSQGPYEQYF. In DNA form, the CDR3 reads TGTGCCAGCAGCCAGGGTCCCTACGAGCAGTACTTC.

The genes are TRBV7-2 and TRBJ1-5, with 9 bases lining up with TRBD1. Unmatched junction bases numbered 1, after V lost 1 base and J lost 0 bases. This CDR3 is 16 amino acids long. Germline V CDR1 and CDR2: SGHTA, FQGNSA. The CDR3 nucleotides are TGTGCCAGCAGCTTAGGGACAGGGGCTAGCAATCAGCCCCAGCATTTT. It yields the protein CASSLGTGASNQPQHF. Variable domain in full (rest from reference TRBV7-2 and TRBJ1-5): GAGVSQSPSNKVTEKGKDVELRCDPISGHTALYWYRQSLGQGLEFLIYFQGNSAPDKSGLPSDRFSAERTGGSVSTLTIQRTQQEDSAVYLCASSLGTGASNQPQHFGDGTRLSIL.

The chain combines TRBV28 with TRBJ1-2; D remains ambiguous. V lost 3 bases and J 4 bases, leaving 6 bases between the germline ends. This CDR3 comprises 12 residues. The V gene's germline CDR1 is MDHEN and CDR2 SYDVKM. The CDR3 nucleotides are TGTGCCAGCAGTTTCAACAGCTATGGCTACACCTTC. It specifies CASSFNSYGYTF.

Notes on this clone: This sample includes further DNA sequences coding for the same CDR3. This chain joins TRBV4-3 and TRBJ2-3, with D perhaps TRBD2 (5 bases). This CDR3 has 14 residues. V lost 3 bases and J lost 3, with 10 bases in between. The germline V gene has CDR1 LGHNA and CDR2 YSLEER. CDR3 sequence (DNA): TGCGCCAGCAGCCAGGCGCGGACTACAGATACGCAGTATTTT. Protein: CASSQARTTDTQYF.

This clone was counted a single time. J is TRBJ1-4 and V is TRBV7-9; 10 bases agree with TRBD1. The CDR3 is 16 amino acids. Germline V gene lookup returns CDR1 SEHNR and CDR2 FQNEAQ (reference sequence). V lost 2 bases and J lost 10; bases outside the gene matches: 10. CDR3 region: CASSLTRTGGGGKLFF. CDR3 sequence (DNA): TGTGCCAGCAGCTTAACCCGGACAGGGGGGGGAGGAAAACTGTTTTTT.